The rows below give T cell receptor beta chains drawn from one sample of a study of T-cell reconstitution after alpha-beta-depleted transplantation in children. In TCRdb, the PCR reads were re-called with MiXCR into one record per CDR3 protein. The table shows some 300,000 distinct CDR3 sequences, with roughly 7.8% occurring only once. The sample here was peripheral blood, taken 360 days after TCRalphabeta/CD19-depleted stem cell transplant. The receptors stem from a female patient under 10 years old who had a stem cell transplant for Fanconi anemia, so the T cells may come from the graft donor. Both conserved end residues are part of each CDR3. Each record gives: clone size, D gene, V gene, J gene, CDR3 protein, CDR3 DNA. The D gene is left open where the match is weak. Expanded clones are given a class, and other clones once, few, many or no size at all.

abundance: -; d_gene: -; v_gene: TRBV28; j_gene: TRBJ1-4; CDR3aa: CASSETEAEKLFF; CDR3nt: TGTGCCAGCAGTGAGACGGAGGCTGAAAAACTGTTTTTT
abundance: -; d_gene: TRBD1; v_gene: TRBV27; j_gene: TRBJ2-2; CDR3aa: CASWGQDANTGELFF; CDR3nt: TGTGCCAGCTGGGGACAGGATGCGAACACCGGGGAGCTGTTTTTT
abundance: -; d_gene: -; v_gene: TRBV10-2; j_gene: TRBJ2-1; CDR3aa: CASSVTAWGNEQFF; CDR3nt: TGCGCCAGCAGTGTAACGGCTTGGGGGAATGAGCAGTTCTTC
abundance: few; d_gene: TRBD1; v_gene: TRBV11-2; j_gene: TRBJ2-5; CDR3aa: CASSVGLTGYETQYF; CDR3nt: TGTGCCAGCAGCGTAGGATTGACAGGGTACGAGACCCAGTACTTC
abundance: many; d_gene: -; v_gene: TRBV28; j_gene: TRBJ1-2; CDR3aa: CASSSTSLGSYGYTF; CDR3nt: TGTGCCAGCAGCTCGACCTCGCTTGGGAGCTATGGCTACACCTTC
abundance: many; d_gene: -; v_gene: TRBV15; j_gene: TRBJ2-7; CDR3aa: CATSPGISPYEQYF; CDR3nt: TGTGCCACCAGCCCAGGAATCTCCCCCTACGAGCAGTACTTC
abundance: few; d_gene: TRBD2; v_gene: TRBV5-1; j_gene: TRBJ2-3; CDR3aa: CASSWTSGGGDTQYF; CDR3nt: TGCGCCAGCAGCTGGACTAGCGGGGGGGGAGATACGCAGTATTTT
abundance: many; d_gene: -; v_gene: TRBV28; j_gene: TRBJ2-2; CDR3aa: CASSPNQGKGEAGELFF; CDR3nt: TGTGCCAGCAGCCCCAACCAAGGGAAGGGAGAAGCCGGGGAGCTGTTTTTT
abundance: -; d_gene: -; v_gene: TRBV7-2; j_gene: TRBJ2-2; CDR3aa: CAPTARTGELFF; CDR3nt: TGTGCCCCTACGGCTCGGACCGGGGAGCTGTTTTTT
abundance: many; d_gene: TRBD1; v_gene: TRBV12-3/TRBV12-4; j_gene: TRBJ2-3; CDR3aa: CASSLAPTGTGGRADTQYF; CDR3nt: TGTGCCAGCAGTTTAGCGCCTACCGGGACAGGGGGTCGCGCAGATACGCAGTATTTT
abundance: few; d_gene: TRBD1; v_gene: TRBV3-1; j_gene: TRBJ2-1; CDR3aa: CASSRRDREYNEQFF; CDR3nt: TGTGCCAGCAGTCGACGGGACAGGGAGTACAATGAGCAGTTCTTC
abundance: many; d_gene: -; v_gene: TRBV28; j_gene: TRBJ2-3; CDR3aa: CASSLDRGATDTQYF; CDR3nt: TGTGCCAGCAGTTTAGATCGGGGGGCAACAGATACGCAGTATTTT
abundance: many; d_gene: -; v_gene: TRBV7-3; j_gene: TRBJ2-7; CDR3aa: CASSLNSPGRQYF; CDR3nt: TGTGCCAGCAGCTTAAACTCTCCGGGACGGCAGTACTTC
abundance: many; d_gene: -; v_gene: TRBV29-1; j_gene: TRBJ2-1; CDR3aa: CSVSQLPSYNEQFF; CDR3nt: TGCAGCGTTTCTCAGCTACCTTCCTACAATGAGCAGTTCTTC
abundance: -; d_gene: -; v_gene: TRBV5-1; j_gene: TRBJ1-6; CDR3aa: CASSLTLLNSPLHF; CDR3nt: TGCGCCAGCAGCTTGACCCTATTAAATTCACCCCTCCACTTT
abundance: -; d_gene: TRBD1; v_gene: TRBV12-3/TRBV12-4; j_gene: TRBJ1-5; CDR3aa: CASSLGRTGDSNQPQHF; CDR3nt: TGTGCCAGCAGTTTAGGCAGGACAGGGGATAGCAATCAGCCCCAGCATTTT
abundance: many; d_gene: -; v_gene: TRBV7-8; j_gene: TRBJ2-5; CDR3aa: CASSLARVENLQETQYF; CDR3nt: TGTGCCAGCAGCTTAGCTCGGGTAGAGAATCTCCAAGAGACCCAGTACTTC
abundance: -; d_gene: -; v_gene: TRBV2; j_gene: TRBJ1-3; CDR3aa: CASNGGDTIYF; CDR3nt: TGTGCCAGCAATGGGGGTGACACCATATATTTT
abundance: many; d_gene: -; v_gene: TRBV5-1; j_gene: TRBJ1-1; CDR3aa: CASSLVVNTEAFF; CDR3nt: TGCGCCAGCAGCTTGGTAGTTAACACTGAAGCTTTCTTT
abundance: many; d_gene: TRBD1; v_gene: TRBV20-1; j_gene: TRBJ1-1; CDR3aa: CSARPGGLEAFF; CDR3nt: TGCAGTGCTAGGCCAGGGGGCCTTGAAGCTTTCTTT
abundance: -; d_gene: -; v_gene: TRBV20-1; j_gene: TRBJ2-1; CDR3aa: CSADPGRGGGNEQFF; CDR3nt: TGCAGTGCGGACCCTGGACGAGGGGGAGGCAATGAGCAGTTCTTC
abundance: many; d_gene: TRBD1; v_gene: TRBV24-1; j_gene: TRBJ2-1; CDR3aa: CATRGNRDREYNEQFF; CDR3nt: TGTGCCACCAGGGGGAACCGGGACAGGGAATACAATGAGCAGTTCTTC
abundance: many; d_gene: -; v_gene: TRBV28; j_gene: TRBJ2-5; CDR3aa: CASSFIEGETQYF; CDR3nt: TGTGCCAGCAGTTTTATCGAGGGAGAGACCCAGTACTTC
abundance: -; d_gene: TRBD2; v_gene: TRBV3-1; j_gene: TRBJ2-2; CDR3aa: CATSQAGGAPGELFF; CDR3nt: TGTGCCACCAGCCAAGCCGGGGGGGCCCCCGGGGAGCTGTTTTTT
abundance: many; d_gene: -; v_gene: TRBV5-1; j_gene: TRBJ1-2; CDR3aa: CASSLALTGNGYTF; CDR3nt: TGCGCCAGCAGCTTGGCACTCACAGGGAATGGCTACACCTTC
abundance: many; d_gene: -; v_gene: TRBV12-3/TRBV12-4; j_gene: TRBJ1-2; CDR3aa: CASTSTRDGRNYTF; CDR3nt: TGTGCCAGCACCTCAACCCGGGACGGAAGGAACTACACCTTC
abundance: -; d_gene: TRBD2; v_gene: TRBV11-2; j_gene: TRBJ2-1; CDR3aa: CASSLISGGPNNEQFF; CDR3nt: TGTGCCAGCAGCTTGATTAGCGGGGGGCCAAACAATGAGCAGTTCTTC
abundance: few; d_gene: TRBD2; v_gene: TRBV6-2/TRBV6-3; j_gene: TRBJ2-1; CDR3aa: CASSYTLAGGYNEQFF; CDR3nt: TGTGCCAGCAGTTACACCCTAGCGGGGGGCTACAATGAGCAGTTCTTC
abundance: many; d_gene: TRBD1; v_gene: TRBV10-3; j_gene: TRBJ2-3; CDR3aa: CAIRTGTDTQYF; CDR3nt: TGTGCCATCAGGACAGGGACAGATACGCAGTATTTT
abundance: -; d_gene: -; v_gene: TRBV7-2; j_gene: TRBJ1-5; CDR3aa: CASSPLGGTWQPQHF; CDR3nt: TGTGCCAGCAGCCCTCTGGGGGGTACTTGGCAGCCCCAGCATTTT
abundance: -; d_gene: TRBD2; v_gene: TRBV3-1; j_gene: TRBJ2-1; CDR3aa: CATTQVTAGGLHNEQFF; CDR3nt: TGTGCCACCACCCAAGTCACAGCGGGAGGGCTCCACAATGAGCAGTTCTTC
abundance: -; d_gene: TRBD1; v_gene: TRBV7-2; j_gene: TRBJ1-2; CDR3aa: CASRPTGTANYGYTF; CDR3nt: TGTGCCAGCAGGCCTACCGGGACAGCTAACTATGGCTACACCTTC
abundance: many; d_gene: TRBD1; v_gene: TRBV27; j_gene: TRBJ1-2; CDR3aa: CASSLNRDRGRSYGYTF; CDR3nt: TGTGCCAGCAGTTTGAACCGGGACAGGGGGCGCAGCTATGGCTACACCTTC
abundance: -; d_gene: TRBD1; v_gene: TRBV6-1; j_gene: TRBJ2-7; CDR3aa: CASSHRQGRYEQYF; CDR3nt: TGTGCCAGCAGCCACCGACAGGGGAGATACGAGCAGTACTTC
abundance: -; d_gene: -; v_gene: TRBV5-1; j_gene: TRBJ1-6; CDR3aa: CASSWGPGTGYSPLHF; CDR3nt: TGCGCCAGCAGCTGGGGGCCCGGGACGGGTTATTCACCCCTCCACTTT
abundance: -; d_gene: TRBD1; v_gene: TRBV11-2; j_gene: TRBJ1-2; CDR3aa: CASSLAPQGDYGYTF; CDR3nt: TGTGCCAGCAGCTTAGCCCCCCAGGGGGACTATGGCTACACCTTC
abundance: many; d_gene: TRBD1; v_gene: TRBV11-2; j_gene: TRBJ2-5; CDR3aa: CASSTLDRGRETQYF; CDR3nt: TGTGCCAGCAGCACGTTAGACAGGGGTCGAGAGACCCAGTACTTC
abundance: many; d_gene: TRBD2; v_gene: TRBV9; j_gene: TRBJ2-1; CDR3aa: CASSVAGLAGNEQFF; CDR3nt: TGTGCCAGCAGCGTAGCAGGACTAGCGGGCAATGAGCAGTTCTTC
abundance: many; d_gene: TRBD1; v_gene: TRBV12-3/TRBV12-4; j_gene: TRBJ1-2; CDR3aa: CASSPGTANGYTF; CDR3nt: TGTGCCAGCAGCCCCGGGACAGCGAATGGCTACACCTTC
abundance: many; d_gene: -; v_gene: TRBV7-2; j_gene: TRBJ1-2; CDR3aa: CASSLAPRRRTQAYTF; CDR3nt: TGTGCCAGCAGCTTAGCCCCGAGGCGGAGGACGCAGGCGTACACCTTC
abundance: few; d_gene: -; v_gene: TRBV6-2/TRBV6-3; j_gene: TRBJ2-7; CDR3aa: CASGRSGEQYF; CDR3nt: TGTGCCAGCGGTCGGTCTGGCGAGCAGTACTTC
abundance: few; d_gene: -; v_gene: TRBV13; j_gene: TRBJ2-7; CDR3aa: CASSGSTHEQYF; CDR3nt: TGTGCCAGCTCGGGGAGTACACACGAGCAGTACTTC
abundance: many; d_gene: -; v_gene: TRBV7-9; j_gene: TRBJ1-6; CDR3aa: CASSLRGGNSPLHF; CDR3nt: TGTGCCAGCAGCTTAAGGGGCGGGAATTCACCCCTCCACTTT
abundance: many; d_gene: -; v_gene: TRBV6-1; j_gene: TRBJ2-3; CDR3aa: CASSPHLGVATDTQYF; CDR3nt: TGTGCCAGCAGTCCCCATCTGGGGGTGGCCACAGATACGCAGTATTTT
abundance: many; d_gene: TRBD1; v_gene: TRBV12-3/TRBV12-4; j_gene: TRBJ1-1; CDR3aa: CASSKGQPNTEAFF; CDR3nt: TGTGCCAGCAGTAAGGGACAGCCCAACACTGAAGCTTTCTTT
abundance: -; d_gene: TRBD1; v_gene: TRBV30; j_gene: TRBJ2-7; CDR3aa: CAWDRGHRYEQYF; CDR3nt: TGTGCCTGGGACAGGGGGCACCGCTACGAGCAGTACTTC
abundance: many; d_gene: TRBD1; v_gene: TRBV12-3/TRBV12-4; j_gene: TRBJ1-4; CDR3aa: CASSPDRVRQKLFF; CDR3nt: TGTGCCAGCAGTCCTGACAGGGTGCGGCAAAAACTGTTTTTT